Below, 28 T cell receptor beta chains from the same sample are listed, as sequenced in a study of T cell responses to AZD1222 COVID-19 vaccine. Only in-frame clones appear in the TCRdb table, and some are missing; sequencing was by immunoSEQ multiplex PCR. The sample has roughly 120,000 clones; approximately 87% are singletons. The sample was peripheral blood, taken on day 0 of AZD1222 vaccination. These receptors all stem from an adult in good health.

This clone occurred a few times. This chain joins TRBV27 and TRBJ1-1, with D possibly matching TRBD1 (5 bases). The CDR3 is 13 amino acids. The V end lost 9 bases, the J end lost 5 bases, and 16 bases lay between the germline ends. Germline values: CDR1 MNHEY, CDR2 SMNVEV (reference sequence). The CDR3 spells CASRQLGRTEAFF. CDR3 DNA sequence: TGTGCCAGTCGTCAACTGGGACGGACTGAAGCTTTCTTT.

This clone showed up just once. The chain recombines TRBV7-2 with TRBJ2-7, with TRBD2 matching over 7 bases. This CDR3 comprises 13 residues. Germline values: CDR1 SGHTA, CDR2 FQGNSA. J gave up 7 bases and V 0 bases, and 3 bases lay outside the gene matches. CDR3 protein: CASSLARGVEQYF. DNA of the CDR3: TGTGCCAGCAGCTTAGCCCGGGGGGTTGAGCAGTACTTC.

This clone was seen more than once but under ten times. The chain is built from TRBV7-3 and TRBJ2-2, with TRBD2 matching over 7 bases. Trimming took 1 base from V and 4 from J; bases not matched to a gene: 12. The CDR3 extends over 18 amino acids. CDR1 is SGHTA, CDR2 FQGTGA, per germline. The CDR3, as DNA: TGTGCCAGCAGCTTAATAGGAGGTCGGGGGACTACCACCGGGGAGCTGTTTTTT. This translates into CASSLIGGRGTTTGELFF.

The chain uses TRBV6-5 and TRBJ1-5; TRBD1 is a possible D gene (6 bases). From germline, CDR1 is MNHEY and CDR2 SVGAGI. V was trimmed by 11 bases and J by 4 bases, leaving 21 bases between them. This CDR3 spans 15 amino acids. The CDR3 loop is CAGSALDRSNQPQHF. The CDR3 nucleotides are TGTGCCGGGTCGGCACTGGACAGATCAAATCAGCCCCAGCATTTT.

This clone appeared once. The chain combines TRBV6-4 with TRBJ1-2; 7 bases are shared with TRBD1. J was trimmed by 7 bases and V by 1 base; bases with no gene match: 0. The CDR3 has 12 residues. Germline V gene data show CDR1 as MRHNA and CDR2 as SNTAGT. CDR3 bases: TGTGCCAGCAGTGACTACAGGGGTGGCTACACCTTC. Residues: CASSDYRGGYTF.

The chain uses TRBV15 and TRBJ1-2; D is unclear. The CDR3 runs to 14 residues. Germline loops: CDR1 LNHNV, CDR2 YYDKDF (reference sequence). V gave up 1 base and J gave up 7 bases, with 13 bases separating them. The CDR3 here is CATSRAERMAGYTF. In DNA form, the CDR3 reads TGTGCCACCAGCAGAGCAGAAAGGATGGCTGGCTACACCTTC.

V is TRBV5-1 and J is TRBJ2-7; the D call may be TRBD1 or TRBD2 (6 bases each). There are 15 residues in the CDR3. In germline, CDR1 is SGHRS, CDR2 YFSETQ. V shed 0 bases and J shed 0 bases, with 10 bases lying between them. The CDR3 DNA is TGCGCCAGCAGCTTGGGAGGGGGGCCCTCCTACGAGCAGTACTTC. Translated: CASSLGGGPSYEQYF.

CDR3 sequence reads: CASSQDQGDRRAFF. CDR3 sequence (DNA): TGCGCCAGCAGCCAAGATCAGGGGGACCGGAGAGCTTTCTTT. The rearrangement joins TRBV4-1 to TRBJ1-1; TRBD1 aligns across 7 bases. V shed 0 bases and J 10 bases; nucleotides not matched to a gene: 8. The CDR3 consists of 14 residues. Per germline, CDR1 MGHRA and CDR2 YSYEKL.

The rearrangement uses TRBV6-5 and TRBJ1-1; D unclear. The CDR3 extends over 11 amino acids. Germline V gene sequence: CDR1 MNHEY, CDR2 SVGAGI. Between the trimmed V and J ends, which lost 6 bases and 10 bases, there was a span of 12 bases. The CDR3 region is CASSSSYSAFF. CDR3 in DNA: TGTGCCAGCAGCTCGTCTTACTCAGCTTTCTTT.

V and J are TRBV5-5 and TRBJ1-2, with TRBD1 as a possible D gene (5 bases). Between the trimmed V and J ends, which lost 2 bases and 1 base, there was a span of 12 bases. Looked up from germline, CDR1 is SGHKS and CDR2 is YYEKEE (reference sequence). The CDR3 has 15 amino acids. DNA of the CDR3: TGTGCCAGCAGCTTTGAGGGGAGGGTTAACTATGGCTACACCTTC. Protein: CASSFEGRVNYGYTF. The full variable domain, rest sourced from reference TRBV5-5 and TRBJ1-2, is DAGVTQSPTHLIKTRGQQVTLRCSPISGHKSVSWYQQVLGQGPQFIFQYYEKEERGRGNFPDRFSARQFPNYSSELNVNALLLGDSALYLCASSFEGRVNYGYTFGSGTRLTVV.

The chain links TRBV6-5 to TRBJ2-3; 7 positions match TRBD2. The CDR3 extends over 14 amino acids. The ends lost 2 bases at V and 2 bases at J; junction bases unmatched: 1. The germline V gene encodes CDR1 MNHEY and CDR2 SVGAGI. The CDR3 DNA is TGTGCCAGCAGTTACAGGGACTACACAGATACGCAGTATTTT. Translating it yields CASSYRDYTDTQYF.

The gene calls are TRBV15 and TRBJ2-3, with TRBD2 matching over 8 bases. Germline assignment: CDR1 LNHNV and CDR2 YYDKDF (reference sequence). V was clipped by 0 bases and J by 4 bases; unmatched bases: 6. The CDR3 spans 16 residues. CDR3 in DNA: TGTGCCACCAGCAGAGACAGGACTAGCACGTCAGATACGCAGTATTTT. As protein: CATSRDRTSTSDTQYF.

J is TRBJ1-1 and V is TRBV4-3, with 7 positions matching TRBD1. V lost 1 base and J lost 4; bases outside the gene matches: 6. Looked up from germline, CDR1 is LGHNA and CDR2 is YSLEER. CDR3 size: 15 residues. DNA for the CDR3: TGCGCCAGCAGCCAAGCAGGGGGGCGGGCCACTGAAGCTTTCTTT. Protein sequence: CASSQAGGRATEAFF.

As DNA, the CDR3 is TGTGCCAGCAGTTACCAGGGGTACGCCGGGGAGCTGTTTTTT. Its translation: CASSYQGYAGELFF. This chain connects TRBV6-6 to TRBJ2-2; possibly TRBD1 for D (6 bases). Looked up from germline, CDR1 is MNHNY and CDR2 is SVGAGI (reference sequence). Trimming left V 2 bases short and J 6 bases short, with 10 bases between. The CDR3 is made up of 14 amino acids.

About this clone itself: The identical CDR3 is also encoded by other nucleotide sequences in the sample. Written as DNA, the CDR3 is TGTGCCAGCTCTCCGACGGGTTCTACAGATACGCAGTATTTT. Protein sequence: CASSPTGSTDTQYF. This chain joins TRBV18 and TRBJ2-3, with D unresolved. The CDR3 contains 14 residues. CDR1 is KGHSH and CDR2 is LQKENI in the germline V gene. V was clipped by 6 bases and J by 3 bases, with 13 bases between them.

The chain recombines TRBV5-1 with TRBJ2-3; 8 bases line up with TRBD2. The CDR3 is 16 amino acids. After removal of 4 bases from V and 1 base from J, the junction contained 8 bases not matched to a gene. CDR1 SGHRS and CDR2 YFSETQ come from the germline V gene. The CDR3 nucleotides read TGCGCCAGCAGCCCCAGTACCGGGGGGGGCACAGATACGCAGTATTTT. Protein product: CASSPSTGGGTDTQYF. Full variable domain (missing parts from reference TRBV5-1 and TRBJ2-3): KAGVTQTPRYLIKTRGQQVTLSCSPISGHRSVSWYQQTPGQGLQFLFEYFSETQRNKGNFPGRFSGRQFSNSRSEMNVSTLELGDSALYLCASSPSTGGGTDTQYFGPGTRLTVL.

This clone was counted only a few times. The chain links TRBV27 to TRBJ1-4; tentatively, D is TRBD1 (6 bases). The CDR3 consists of 14 residues. Trimming removed 8 bases from V and 2 bases from J, with 12 bases in between. Germline loops: CDR1 MNHEY, CDR2 SMNVEV (reference sequence). CDR3 region: CASGSQGTNEKLFF. The CDR3, as DNA: TGTGCCAGCGGATCACAGGGTACTAATGAAAAACTGTTTTTT.

The rearrangement links TRBV3-1 (or the pseudogene TRBV3-2) to TRBJ2-1; D gene uncertain. The CDR3 sequence is 12 residues long. V lost 3 bases and J lost 8, with 8 bases in between. The V gene's germline CDR1 is LGHDT and CDR2 YNNKEL (reference sequence). CDR3 nucleotides: TGTGCCAGCAGCCAGACTCGGCATGAGCAGTTCTTC. Translation: CASSQTRHEQFF.

The V call is TRBV7-2, the J call TRBJ1-4; possible D gene TRBD1, 6 bases. Germline values: CDR1 SGHTA, CDR2 FQGNSA. V lost 4 bases, J lost 8 bases, and 23 bases lay in between. There are 17 residues in the CDR3. CDR3 amino acids: CASSSRGAMDSSEKLFF. The CDR3 DNA reads as TGTGCCAGCAGCTCGCGGGGGGCAATGGACAGTTCAGAAAAACTGTTTTTT.

The sample holds a few counts of this clone. J is TRBJ2-3 and V is TRBV5-4, with TRBD2 matching 9 bases. V was pared by 5 bases and J by 4 bases, with 5 bases of the junction left unmatched. The CDR3 length is 14 residues. The germline V gene has CDR1 SGHNT and CDR2 YYREEE (reference sequence). CDR3 sequence reads: CASSRTSDADTQYF. The CDR3 DNA is TGTGCCAGCAGTAGGACTAGCGATGCAGATACGCAGTATTTT.

Points on this clone: One end of the junction is discordant with germline, which a read error may explain. This CDR3 is also generated by other DNA sequences in the sample. V is TRBV19 and J is TRBJ1-5, with D possibly TRBD1 on 5 matching bases. Germline V gene sequence: CDR1 LNHDA, CDR2 SQIVND (reference sequence). The CDR3 runs 16 residues. The CDR3 DNA sequence: TGTGCCAGCAGTATGTGGAGGGGAAGAGGAAATCAGCCCCAGCATTTT. Translation: CASSMWRGRGNQPQHF.

V usage is TRBV18 and J usage is TRBJ1-1; D gene unclear. Germline-derived CDR1 and CDR2 are KGHSH and LQKENI. Trimming stripped 2 bases from V and 6 bases from J, with 10 bases between. The CDR3 extends over 13 amino acids. CDR3 sequence: CASSPGRAPEAFF. The DNA for the CDR3 is TGTGCCAGCTCACCAGGGCGGGCTCCTGAAGCTTTCTTT.

In nucleotides, the CDR3 is TGTGCCAGCACCACCCCTGAAGCTTTCTTT. Residues: CASTTPEAFF. The rearrangement joins TRBV7-7 to TRBJ1-1, with D uncertain. This CDR3 has 10 amino acids. Germline loops: CDR1 SSHAT, CDR2 FNYEAQ (reference sequence). Deletions cut 7 bases from V and 6 bases from J, with 6 bases between.

This chain joins TRBV6-4 and TRBJ2-3, with TRBD2 identical over 8 bases. This CDR3 is 16 amino acids long. Germline lookup yields CDR1 MRHNA and CDR2 SNTAGT. With 3 bases clipped from V and 2 bases from J, the junction kept 7 bases outside the gene matches. The CDR3 is CASSESPGGSTDTQYF. The CDR3 DNA follows: TGTGCCAGCAGTGAATCCCCGGGGGGGTCCACAGATACGCAGTATTTT.

The sample holds one count of this clone. This chain uses TRBV7-9 with TRBJ1-2, with no clear D. From germline, CDR1 is SEHNR and CDR2 FQNEAQ (reference sequence). The CDR3 runs 13 residues. Trimming removed 5 bases from V and 2 bases from J, with 9 bases in between. The CDR3 loop is CASSPGLNYGYTF. CDR3 nucleotides: TGTGCCAGCAGCCCGGGCCTAAACTATGGCTACACCTTC.

This clone appeared a single time. CDR3 sequence (DNA): TGCGCCAGCAGCGCGCAGGGGGGTGACCTGAACACTGAAGCTTTCTTT. Amino acid sequence: CASSAQGGDLNTEAFF. V is TRBV5-1 and J is TRBJ1-1; TRBD1 matches at 7 bases. J was trimmed by 0 bases and V by 4 bases; bases with no gene match: 9. The CDR3 is 16 residues long. CDR1 SGHRS and CDR2 YFSETQ come from the germline V gene.

This clone was recorded a few times. This CDR3 is CASSPTLNTEAFF. CDR3 nucleotide sequence: TGTGCCAGCTCACCCACTCTGAACACTGAAGCTTTCTTT. This chain uses TRBV18 with TRBJ1-1; D is unclear. The CDR3 covers 13 residues. Trimming cost V 3 bases and J 0 bases, with 5 bases left between them. The germline V gene encodes CDR1 KGHSH and CDR2 LQKENI. Full variable domain (outside the CDR3, taken from reference TRBV18 and TRBJ1-1): NAGVMQNPRHLVRRRGQEARLRCSPMKGHSHVYWYRQLPEEGLKFMVYLQKENIIDESGMPKERFSAEFPKEGPSILRIQQVVRGDSAAYFCASSPTLNTEAFFGQGTRLTVV.

The V and J genes are TRBV6-1 and TRBJ1-2; the match to TRBD1 covers 9 bases. CDR3 length: 15 residues. After removal of 6 bases from V and 3 bases from J, the junction contained 8 bases not matched to a gene. CDR1 is MNHNS and CDR2 is SASEGT in the germline V gene. The CDR3 here is CASSHGDRVDYGYTF. The DNA for the CDR3 is TGTGCCAGCAGCCATGGGGACAGGGTGGACTATGGCTACACCTTC.